This T cell receptor (beta chain) was profiled in a study of control samples from healthy donors and cancer patients. The CDR3 extends over 15 amino acids. With 3 bases removed from V and 7 bases from J, the gap between germline ends came to 14 bases. Looked up from germline, CDR1 is SGDLS and CDR2 is YYNGEE. Clones were read by immunoSEQ multiplex PCR, and TCRdb kept only the in-frame ones, dropping some. The repertoire holds under 200,000 clones, nearly 96% seen once, with 1% in the top ten. The V call is TRBV9, the J call TRBJ1-6, with D possibly matching TRBD1 (5 bases). The TCR sequence derives from a woman aged 25 to 39 in good health. Sequencing was done on a sample of blood. CDR3 loop: CASSGGTALNSPLHF. The DNA for the CDR3 is TGTGCCAGCAGCGGAGGGACGGCCCTCAATTCACCCCTCCACTTT.